Listed below are T cell receptor beta chains from one sample, sequenced in a study of cytotoxic CD8 clonotypes in ibrutinib-treated CLL. Clones were sequenced by immunoSEQ multiplex PCR, and TCRdb holds only the in-frame ones, with some missing. The table lists some 84,000 clones, about 86% of them singletons, with about 5.8% in the top ten. Material: PBMCs, obtained before ibrutinib treatment. These receptors all come from a human donor with chronic lymphocytic leukemia. Each CDR3 is given with its conserved first and last residue.

cdr3_length j_call v_call cdr3_aa
15 TRBJ2-3 TRBV29-1 CSVEATWISTDTQYF
15 TRBJ1-2 TRBV29-1 CSVTNGQGMNYGYTF
16 TRBJ2-1 TRBV9 CASSVASGRAYNEQFF
13 TRBJ2-7 TRBV28 CASTRNVAVEQYF
14 TRBJ2-7 TRBV27 CASSTSGRNTEQYF
13 TRBJ1-1 TRBV30 CAWSVRPNTEAFF
13 TRBJ2-1 TRBV2 CASILTGQASQFF
14 TRBJ1-1 TRBV6-5 CASRRGRRETEAFF
12 TRBJ2-5 TRBV6-1 CATRGGGETQYF
16 TRBJ2-2 TRBV30 CAWRGDRTGASGELFF
13 TRBJ2-1 TRBV5-1 CASSLVKVDEQFF
17 TRBJ2-1 TRBV19 CASSDHQNPTRSYEQFF
15 TRBJ2-2 TRBV6-5 CASSYRASTTGELFF